This T cell receptor (beta chain) stems from a study of OX40 agonist ivuxolimab in advanced cancers. Study information: The study reported partial responses in three patients: one hepatocellular carcinoma, two cutaneous melanoma.

TCRdb's table, derived via immunoSEQ multiplex PCR, lists solely in-frame clones and lacks some. The sample lists tens of thousands of clones; around four fifths were seen once. This CDR3 comprises 16 residues. Germline V CDR1 and CDR2: MNHEY, SMNVEV (reference sequence). The ends were cut back, 6 bases at V and 0 bases at J, with 15 bases in the middle. This TCR was sampled from an adult with an advanced solid tumor such as melanoma, head and neck, liver or kidney cancer. Sequencing was performed on CD4+ or CD8+ T cells sorted from blood, taken in a trial of the OX40 agonist ivuxolimab. This rearrangement joins TRBV27 to TRBJ2-1; D not certain. The CDR3 reads CASSPLTGYSYNEQFF. As DNA, the CDR3 is TGTGCCAGCAGCCCGTTGACCGGTTACTCCTACAATGAGCAGTTCTTC.